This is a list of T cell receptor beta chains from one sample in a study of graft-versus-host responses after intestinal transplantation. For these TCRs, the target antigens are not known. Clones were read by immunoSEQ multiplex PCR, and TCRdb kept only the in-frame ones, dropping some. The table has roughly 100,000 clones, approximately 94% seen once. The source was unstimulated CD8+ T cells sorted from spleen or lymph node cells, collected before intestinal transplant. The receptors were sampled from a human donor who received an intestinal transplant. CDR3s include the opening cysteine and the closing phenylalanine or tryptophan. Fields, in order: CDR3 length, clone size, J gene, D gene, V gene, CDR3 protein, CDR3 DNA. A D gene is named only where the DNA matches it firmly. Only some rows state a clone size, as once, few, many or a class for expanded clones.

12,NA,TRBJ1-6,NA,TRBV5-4,CASSLGLSPLHF,TGTGCCAGCAGCTTGGGATTGTCACCCCTCCACTTT
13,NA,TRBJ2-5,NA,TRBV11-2,CASSRGSGETQYF,TGTGCCAGCAGTCGGGGTTCGGGCGAGACCCAGTACTTC
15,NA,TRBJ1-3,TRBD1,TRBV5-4,CASSLGRGPGNTIYF,TGTGCCAGCAGCTTGGGCAGGGGGCCTGGAAACACCATATATTTT
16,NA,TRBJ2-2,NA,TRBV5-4,CAMGPQVTLNTGELFF,TGTGCCATGGGCCCGCAGGTGACACTTAACACCGGGGAGCTGTTTTTT
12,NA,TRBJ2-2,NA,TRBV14,CASSQEAGELFF,TGTGCCAGCAGCCAAGAGGCCGGGGAGCTGTTTTTT
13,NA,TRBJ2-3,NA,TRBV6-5,CASSRLNTDTQYF,TGTGCCAGCAGCCGACTAAACACAGATACGCAGTATTTT
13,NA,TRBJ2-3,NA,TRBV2,CASSEGPVDTQYF,TGTGCCAGCAGTGAAGGCCCAGTAGATACGCAGTATTTT
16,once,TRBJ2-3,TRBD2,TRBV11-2,CASSPPLAGVVDTQYF,TGTGCCAGCAGCCCACCACTAGCGGGGGTCGTAGATACGCAGTATTTT
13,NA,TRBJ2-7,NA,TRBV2,CATSAQDSYEQYF,TGTGCCACCTCGGCACAGGATTCCTACGAGCAGTACTTC
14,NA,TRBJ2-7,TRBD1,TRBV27,CASSSGQGAYEQYF,TGTGCCAGCAGTTCCGGACAGGGGGCATACGAGCAGTACTTC
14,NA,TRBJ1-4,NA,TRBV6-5,CASSAGLSNEKLFF,TGTGCCAGCAGTGCTGGACTGAGTAATGAAAAACTGTTTTTT
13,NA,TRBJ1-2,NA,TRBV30,CAWSVETVYGYTF,TGTGCCTGGAGTGTAGAGACAGTGTATGGCTACACCTTC
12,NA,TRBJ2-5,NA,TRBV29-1,CSVQSREETQYF,TGCAGCGTCCAATCCAGGGAGGAGACCCAGTACTTC
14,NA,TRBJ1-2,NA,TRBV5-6,CASSDGLRGYGYTF,TGTGCCAGCAGCGACGGCCTCCGGGGGTATGGCTACACCTTC
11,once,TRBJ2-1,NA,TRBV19,CASRQLDEQFF,TGTGCCAGTAGACAGCTGGATGAGCAGTTCTTC
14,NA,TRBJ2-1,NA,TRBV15,CAISRRLQGNEQFF,TGTGCCATCAGCAGACGACTTCAGGGGAATGAGCAGTTCTTC
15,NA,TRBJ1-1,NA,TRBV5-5,CASSLVLGMNTEAFF,TGTGCCAGCAGCTTGGTGCTGGGGATGAACACTGAAGCTTTCTTT
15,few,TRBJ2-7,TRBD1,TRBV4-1,CASSQRQGQVYEQYF,TGCGCCAGCAGCCAAAGGCAGGGACAGGTCTACGAGCAGTACTTC
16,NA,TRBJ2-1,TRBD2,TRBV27,CASSLGFSGGFDEQFF,TGTGCCAGCAGTTTAGGCTTTAGCGGGGGTTTCGATGAGCAGTTCTTC
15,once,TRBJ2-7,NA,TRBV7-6,CASSLSSGPSYEQYF,TGTGCCAGCAGCTTGAGTAGCGGACCCTCCTACGAGCAGTACTTC
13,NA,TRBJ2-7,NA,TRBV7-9,CASSLAGPYEQYF,TGTGCCAGCAGCTTAGCGGGGCCCTACGAGCAGTACTTC